This T cell receptor beta chain derives from a study of early T cells in non-severe SARS-CoV-2 infection. Study background: Sequencing targeted bulk RNA from unsorted whole blood, leaving chains unpaired.

General study points: The study's VDJdb matching favored anti-spike CD8 responses and missed private and CD4 specificities.

This CDR3 comprises 14 residues. V was trimmed by 5 bases and J by 4 bases, leaving 12 bases between them. Individual cDNA molecules each received unique molecular identifiers attached to them. TCRdb recomputed calls from the 5' RACE reads with MiXCR, one row per CDR3 protein. The data show 68,000 or so distinct CDR3 sequences, with approximately 11% seen just once and around 5.8% held by the top ten. In this sample, this clonotype turned up many times. The antigen remains unidentified. V is TRBV12-3 or TRBV12-4 and J is TRBJ1-5; D uncertain. Sequences were obtained from whole blood. The clonotype originates from an adult who was a healthcare worker with PCR-confirmed SARS-CoV-2 infection or an uninfected control (not recorded which). The chain's CDR3 is CASSKTSENQPQHF. The DNA of the CDR3 is TGTGCCAGCAGTAAAACCTCGGAGAATCAGCCCCAGCATTTT.